This T cell receptor (beta chain) appears in the sequencing data of a study of blood T cell repertoires in COVID-19. Study at large: Samples came from the United States, Italy and Spain, spanning acute and convalescent COVID-19. The cDNA or gDNA used as material had been derived from T cells, B-cell-depleted T cells, or PBMCs.

Between the trimmed V and J ends, which lost 6 bases and 0 bases, there was a span of 5 bases. The germline V gene encodes CDR1 SQVTM and CDR2 ANQGSEA. This CDR3 region has 11 residues. This clone was detected only a few times. Study processing details: Estimation of nucleated cell counts relied on the amplification of reference gene primers. Repertoires were generated with immunoSEQ multiplex PCR, while TCRdb's copy carries only in-frame clones and drops some. Clone size and V and J calls were adopted from that table, with D and trimming inferred from the DNA. The sample lists tens of thousands of clones, 85% occurring once.

This chain uses TRBV29-1 with TRBJ1-2; D ambiguous. Source material: peripheral blood. The source is a man in his 60s with active or convalescent COVID-19. Here the CDR3 DNA reads TGCAGCGTCTCGGCTAACTATGGCTACACCTTC. Protein: CSVSANYGYTF. Supplemented by reference TRBV29-1 and TRBJ1-2, the full variable domain reads SAVISQKPSRDICQRGTSLTIQCQVDSQVTMMFWYRQQPGQSLTLIATANQGSEATYESGFVIDKFPISRPNLTFSTLTVSNMSPEDSSIYLCSVSANYGYTFGSGTRLTVV.